The 16 T cell receptor beta chains given below trace back to one sample, sequenced in a study of shared T cell receptors in the human thymus. Some clones are missing from TCRdb's copy, which holds only in-frame ones; the method was immunoSEQ multiplex PCR. The table has over 65,000 clones, 90% to 95% seen once. The specimen was thymocytes. Receptor source: a human donor.

The CDR3, as DNA: TGTGCCAGCAGTTTGGAGAAATCCTACGAGCAGTACTTC. Residues: CASSLEKSYEQYF. The genes are TRBV28 and TRBJ2-7; D ambiguous. The CDR3 runs 13 residues. CDR1 is MDHEN and CDR2 is SYDVKM in the germline V gene. Trimming pared 3 bases from V and 1 base from J, leaving 7 bases between.

The count of this clone is one. The V and J genes are TRBV10-3 and TRBJ1-3; D might be TRBD1 (6 bases). Germline assignment: CDR1 ENHRY and CDR2 SYGVKD. Between the trimmed V and J ends, which lost 4 bases and 0 bases, there was a span of 16 bases. There are 17 residues in the CDR3. This chain's CDR3 is CAISVRLQGDSGNTIYF. The CDR3 DNA reads TGTGCCATCAGTGTCCGGCTACAGGGTGACTCTGGAAACACCATATATTTT.

The genes are TRBV5-6 and TRBJ1-1; a weak D match, TRBD1 (5 bases). Trimming took 4 bases from V and 4 from J, leaving 14 bases between them. This CDR3 is 14 amino acids long. The V gene's germline CDR1 is SGHDT and CDR2 YYEEEE. The DNA for the CDR3 is TGTGCCAGCAGCGATCTGGACAAGCCCACTGAAGCTTTCTTT. Its protein is CASSDLDKPTEAFF.

The gene calls are TRBV7-8 and TRBJ1-2; weak D call: TRBD1 (6 bases). Germline CDR1 and CDR2: SGHVS and FQNEAQ. V lost 5 bases, J lost 0 bases, and 13 bases lay in between. CDR3 length: 15 residues. CDR3 in amino acids: CASSPRQETNYGYTF. The CDR3 DNA follows: TGTGCCAGCAGCCCCCGACAGGAGACTAACTATGGCTACACCTTC.

The rearrangement uses TRBV28 and TRBJ1-1; D uncertain. Germline CDR1 is MDHEN and CDR2 is SYDVKM. V gave up 6 bases and J gave up 7 bases, with 12 bases separating them. The CDR3 runs 12 residues. CDR3 nucleotide sequence: TGTGCCAGCAGCCGCCCTCCCTTTGAAGCTTTCTTT. Translation gives CASSRPPFEAFF.

This clone was recorded only once. This chain uses TRBV4-3 with TRBJ1-3; TRBD1 is a possible D gene (6 bases). The V end lost 2 bases, the J end lost 6 bases, and 14 bases lay between the germline ends. Germline CDR1 reads LGHNA; CDR2 reads YSLEER. CDR3 length: 15 residues. The DNA of the CDR3 is TGCGCCAGCAGCCAACTTACAGGGCAAGTAAACACCATATATTTT. Protein: CASSQLTGQVNTIYF.

J is TRBJ1-3 and V is TRBV7-9; a possible D gene is TRBD1 (6 bases). There are 19 residues in the CDR3. The V end was cut by 3 bases, the J end by 2 bases, with 23 bases between. Per germline, CDR1 SEHNR and CDR2 FQNEAQ (reference sequence). CDR3 residues: CASSFYRAMSTLAGNTIYF. The DNA of the CDR3 is TGTGCCAGCAGCTTTTACAGGGCCATGTCGACTTTGGCTGGAAACACCATATATTTT.

The rearrangement joins TRBV9 to TRBJ1-1; unclear D gene. Germline CDR1 and CDR2: SGDLS and YYNGEE. The CDR3 runs to 13 residues. V was cut by 4 bases and J by 8 bases, with 15 bases left in between. CDR3 nucleotides: TGTGCCAGCAGCTCTGACAAGGAGGAGGAAGCTTTCTTT. Translating gives CASSSDKEEEAFF.

The chain has TRBV28 and TRBJ2-7, with a possible D match to TRBD2 (6 bases). Germline V CDR1 and CDR2: MDHEN, SYDVKM. Trimming stripped 5 bases from V and 6 bases from J, with 14 bases between. The CDR3 is 13 amino acids. The chain's CDR3 is CASSLRQGLEQYF. CDR3 nucleotide sequence: TGTGCCAGCAGTCTCAGGCAGGGACTCGAGCAGTACTTC.

The chain carries TRBV4-1 and TRBJ2-1, with 9 nucleotides matching TRBD2. Per the germline V gene, CDR1 is MGHRA and CDR2 is YSYEKL. Trimming took 1 base from V and 10 from J; bases not matched to a gene: 20. CDR3 length: 19 amino acids. The CDR3 DNA follows: TGCGCCAGCAGCCAAGTTGGGGTAATAGCGGGAGAAACAATGAACGAGCAGTTCTTC. Its translation is CASSQVGVIAGETMNEQFF.

The rearrangement joins TRBV4-3 to TRBJ1-2, with D perhaps matching TRBD1 (5 bases). The CDR3 loop spans 17 amino acids. CDR1 and CDR2 from the germline V gene are LGHNA and YSLEER. V shed 5 bases and J shed 9 bases, with 28 bases lying between them. CDR3 amino acids: CASSSPGGPAFNGSYTF. The CDR3 bases are TGCGCCAGCAGCTCCCCCGGGGGACCCGCGTTCAATGGGAGCTACACCTTC.

Only one count was recorded for this clone. The chain combines TRBV19 with TRBJ1-2; 7 bases map to TRBD1. The J segment lost 1 base and the V segment lost 5 bases, leaving 22 bases of the junction unmatched. Germline CDR1 LNHDA, CDR2 SQIVND (reference sequence). The CDR3 has 20 amino acids. CDR3 nucleotides: TGTGCCAGTAGTCCAAACCCGACAGGGCGGCCCCTGCGATGTAACTATGGCTACACCTTC. It translates to CASSPNPTGRPLRCNYGYTF.

This sequence joins TRBV7-3 and TRBJ1-5, with 7 bases aligning to TRBD1. Trimming at V came to 6 bases and at J to 2 bases, leaving 7 bases not matched to a gene. CDR3 size: 15 residues. Looked up from germline, CDR1 is SGHTA and CDR2 is FQGTGA. The CDR3 nucleotides read TGTGCCAGCAGTTTTAACAGGGGCCGCAATCAGCCCCAGCATTTT. Its protein is CASSFNRGRNQPQHF.

This clone was seen just once. This sequence joins TRBV28 and TRBJ2-5; D is possibly TRBD2 (7 bases). V was trimmed by 3 bases and J by 2 bases, leaving 13 bases between them. The CDR3 runs to 15 residues. Germline values: CDR1 MDHEN, CDR2 SYDVKM. CDR3 DNA: TGTGCCAGCAGTTTTCTGGGGGGGCATCAAGAGACCCAGTACTTC. It codes for CASSFLGGHQETQYF.

This rearrangement joins TRBV20-1 to TRBJ2-7, with D hard to call. V lost 5 bases, J lost 5 bases, and 10 bases lay in between. Germline CDR1 and CDR2: DFQATT and SNEGSKA (reference sequence). This CDR3 spans 11 amino acids. As DNA, the CDR3 is TGCAGTGCTTATGGACCTCACGAGCAGTACTTC. Protein: CSAYGPHEQYF.

J is TRBJ2-3 and V is TRBV19, with D perhaps TRBD2 (5 bases). The CDR3 length is 15 residues. V lost 6 bases and J lost 2, with 15 bases in between. Germline lookup yields CDR1 LNHDA and CDR2 SQIVND (reference sequence). CDR3 nucleotide sequence: TGTGCCAGTAGGAAAGGACGGGGTCACACAGATACGCAGTATTTT. Its translation is CASRKGRGHTDTQYF.